A single sample is the source of the 26 T cell receptor beta chains below, sequenced in a study of T cells expressing NK-cell markers. TCRdb re-analyzed the 5' RACE reads; it lists each CDR3 protein once, without DNA. Across about 400,000 distinct CDR3 sequences, the top ten clones capture 9.5% to 12% of the sample. The sample taken for sequencing was blood T cells: a sorted CD56 or NKG2C T cell subset, CD4+ or CD8+ T cells, or bulk PBMC T cells (not recorded which). All receptors derive from a woman between 50 and 59 years old in good health.

This chain joins TRBV28 and TRBJ1-3. The germline CDR1 and CDR2 sequences are MDHEN and SYDVKM. The CDR3 loop spans 15 amino acids. CDR3 loop: CASSLGPSSGNTIYF.

The V call is TRBV2, the J call TRBJ2-1; TCRdb indicates TRBD2, and absent DNA this call remains unverified. The CDR3 loop spans 16 amino acids. Germline CDR1 and CDR2: SNHLY and FYNNEI. The CDR3 spells CASRSGTSGAYNEQFF.

The rearrangement links TRBV12-3 or TRBV12-4 to TRBJ2-1. CDR3 size: 13 residues. This CDR3 reads CASSLLAVNEQFF.

This chain connects TRBV5-1 to TRBJ1-2; the TCRdb D gene call, TRBD1, has no DNA to confirm it. The CDR3 runs 15 residues. Germline CDR1 and CDR2: SGHRS and YFSETQ. This CDR3 is CASSLTQGAQGGYTF.

V is TRBV11-2 and J is TRBJ2-2; TCRdb designates TRBD2, a call that cannot be tested without DNA. The germline CDR1 and CDR2 sequences are SGHAT and FQNNGV. The CDR3 consists of 16 residues. The CDR3 here is CASSLGRASAAGELFF.

CDR3 protein: CASSLEGSSRETQYF. The V gene is TRBV11-2, the J gene TRBJ2-5; the D call from TCRdb, TRBD1, cannot be confirmed without DNA. The CDR3 length is 15 residues. CDR1 is SGHAT and CDR2 is FQNNGV in the germline V gene.

Here the CDR3 reads CASSQDGGASNQPQHF. The chain combines TRBV14 with TRBJ1-5; TCRdb calls TRBD1, which cannot be checked without DNA. The CDR3 covers 16 residues. Germline CDR1 reads SGHDN; CDR2 reads FVKESK.

The chain combines TRBV5-1 with TRBJ1-2; TCRdb proposes TRBD1, but this gene call is untestable without DNA. This CDR3 is built from 14 residues. The germline CDR1 and CDR2 sequences are SGHRS and YFSETQ. The chain's CDR3 is CASSLRDRVYDYTF.

This sequence joins TRBV5-1 and TRBJ2-2; TCRdb calls TRBD2, which cannot be checked without DNA. This CDR3 spans 17 amino acids. Per the germline V gene, CDR1 is SGHRS and CDR2 is YFSETQ. CDR3 region: CASSLGLAGEYAGELFF.

This rearrangement joins TRBV20-1 to TRBJ2-3; TCRdb outputs TRBD2, but without DNA this stays unchecked. Germline lookup yields CDR1 DFQATT and CDR2 SNEGSKA (reference sequence). This CDR3 spans 16 amino acids. The CDR3 is CSARERAGGITDTQYF.

The V gene is TRBV10-3, the J gene TRBJ2-7; without DNA, the TCRdb call of TRBD1 cannot be checked. The CDR3 is 11 residues long. CDR1 and CDR2 from the germline V gene are ENHRY and SYGVKD. The CDR3 sequence: CAIGKGQSQYF.

The rearrangement links TRBV29-1 to TRBJ2-2. This CDR3 has 15 residues. Per germline, CDR1 SQVTM and CDR2 ANQGSEA. The CDR3 here is CSVRHNSSNTGELFF.

The chain employs TRBV11-1 and TRBJ2-5. The germline V gene encodes CDR1 SGHAT and CDR2 FQDESV (reference sequence). CDR3 length: 14 amino acids. This CDR3 reads CASSSDMYQETQYF.

This CDR3 reads CASRHASGNEQFF. This rearrangement joins TRBV12-3 or TRBV12-4 to TRBJ2-1; no DNA is available, so the TRBD2 call from TCRdb remains unchecked. The CDR3 has 13 residues.

V gene TRBV20-1 combines with J gene TRBJ2-7; the TRBD2 assignment by TCRdb is unverifiable without DNA. The germline V gene has CDR1 DFQATT and CDR2 SNEGSKA (reference sequence). CDR3 length: 14 residues. This CDR3 is CSARPGLAGVEQYF.

The chain combines TRBV12-5 with TRBJ2-3; as DNA is missing, the TRBD2 call by TCRdb cannot be tested. Germline loops: CDR1 LGHNT, CDR2 FRNRAP. This CDR3 comprises 15 residues. The CDR3 spells CASGPGTTLTDTQYF. Together with reference TRBV12-5 and TRBJ2-3, the CDR3 gives the full variable domain: DARVTQTPRHKVTEMGQEVTMRCQPILGHNTVFWYRQTMMQGLELLAYFRNRAPLDDSGMPKDRFSAEMPDATLATLKIQPSEPRDSAVYFCASGPGTTLTDTQYFGPGTRLTVL.

V and J are TRBV6-5 and TRBJ1-4; no DNA is available, so the TRBD1 call from TCRdb remains unchecked. The germline CDR1 and CDR2 sequences are MNHEY and SVGAGI. This CDR3 has 14 residues. The CDR3 is CASSYSGVAEKLFF.

J is TRBJ2-7 and V is TRBV19; TCRdb's D call, TRBD2, is unchecked because there is no DNA. This CDR3 has 15 residues. Germline lookup yields CDR1 LNHDA and CDR2 SQIVND (reference sequence). This chain's CDR3 is CACSISRNPHYEQYF.

The chain has TRBV5-1 and TRBJ2-5. Germline lookup yields CDR1 SGHRS and CDR2 YFSETQ. The CDR3 sequence is 15 residues long. CDR3 protein: CASRPTFWYQETQYF.

The chain combines TRBV5-1 with TRBJ2-1; no DNA is available, so the TRBD1 call from TCRdb remains unchecked. The V gene's germline CDR1 is SGHRS and CDR2 YFSETQ. The CDR3 runs 17 residues. CDR3 sequence: CASSSPGKGRGHNEQFF.

The chain carries TRBV5-1 and TRBJ2-1; the D call from TCRdb, TRBD2, cannot be confirmed without DNA. Germline loops: CDR1 SGHRS, CDR2 YFSETQ. The CDR3 loop spans 11 amino acids. CDR3 loop: CASSLEREQFF.

The J gene is TRBJ2-6, the V gene TRBV10-3. CDR3 length: 14 residues. The germline CDR1 and CDR2 sequences are ENHRY and SYGVKD. This CDR3 reads CAIPSGSGANVLTF.

The CDR3: CASSLGTRDRHTEAFF. V usage is TRBV5-5 and J usage is TRBJ1-1; as DNA is missing, the TRBD1 call by TCRdb cannot be tested. Germline CDR1 SGHKS, CDR2 YYEKEE (reference sequence). The CDR3 loop spans 16 amino acids.

The chain employs TRBV10-2 and TRBJ1-2; without DNA, the TCRdb call of TRBD1 cannot be checked. Per the germline V gene, CDR1 is WSHSY and CDR2 is SAAADI. This CDR3 region has 11 residues. The CDR3 reads CASTPGYGYTF.

The J gene is TRBJ2-2, the V gene TRBV12-3 or TRBV12-4; TCRdb outputs TRBD1, but without DNA this stays unchecked. The CDR3 is made up of 17 amino acids. The CDR3 region is CASRRIAPGANTGELFF.

The chain is built from TRBV18 and TRBJ2-6; TCRdb returns TRBD1, unconfirmable since there is no DNA. Germline V lookup: CDR1 KGHSH, CDR2 LQKENI. This CDR3 region has 19 residues. CDR3 amino acids: CASSTIDRTDSSGANVLTF.